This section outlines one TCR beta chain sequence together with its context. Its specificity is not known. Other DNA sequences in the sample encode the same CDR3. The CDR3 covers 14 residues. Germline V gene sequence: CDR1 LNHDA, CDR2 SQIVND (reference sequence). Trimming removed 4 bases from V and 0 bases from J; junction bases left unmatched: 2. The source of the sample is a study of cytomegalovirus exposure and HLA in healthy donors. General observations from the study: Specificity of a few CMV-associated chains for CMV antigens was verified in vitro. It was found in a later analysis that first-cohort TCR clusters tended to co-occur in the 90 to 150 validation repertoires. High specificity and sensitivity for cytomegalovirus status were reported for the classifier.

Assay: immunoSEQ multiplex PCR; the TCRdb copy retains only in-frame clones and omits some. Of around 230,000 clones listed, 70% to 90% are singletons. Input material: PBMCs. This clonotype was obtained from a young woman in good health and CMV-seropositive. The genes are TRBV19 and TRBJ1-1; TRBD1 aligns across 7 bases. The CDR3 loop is CASSTDRVNTEAFF. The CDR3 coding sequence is TGTGCCAGTAGTACAGACAGGGTGAACACTGAAGCTTTCTTT. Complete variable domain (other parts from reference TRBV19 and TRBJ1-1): DGGITQSPKYLFRKEGQNVTLSCEQNLNHDAMYWYRQDPGQGLRLIYYSQIVNDFQKGDIAEGYSVSREKKESFPLTVTSAQKNPTAFYLCASSTDRVNTEAFFGQGTRLTVV.